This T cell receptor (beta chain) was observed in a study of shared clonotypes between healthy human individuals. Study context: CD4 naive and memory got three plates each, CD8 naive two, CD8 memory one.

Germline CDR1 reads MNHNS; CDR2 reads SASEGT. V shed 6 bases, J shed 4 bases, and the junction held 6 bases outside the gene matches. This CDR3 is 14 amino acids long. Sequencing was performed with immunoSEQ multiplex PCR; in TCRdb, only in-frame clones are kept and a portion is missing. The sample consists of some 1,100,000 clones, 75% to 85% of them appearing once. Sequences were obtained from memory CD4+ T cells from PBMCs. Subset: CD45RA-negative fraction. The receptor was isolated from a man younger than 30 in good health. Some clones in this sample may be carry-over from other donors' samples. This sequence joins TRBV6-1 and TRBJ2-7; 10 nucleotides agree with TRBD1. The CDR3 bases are TGTGCCAGCAGAGACAGGGGGCGCGGGTACGAGCAGTACTTC. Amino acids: CASRDRGRGYEQYF.